There are a few counts of the clone carrying this TCR beta chain. The data were obtained in a study of T cells in Graves' hyperthyroidism and ophthalmopathy. Trimming stripped 0 bases from V and 3 bases from J, with 11 bases between. Germline lookup yields CDR1 SGHKS and CDR2 YYEKEE (reference sequence). The CDR3 totals 15 residues. The definition of stable Graves' hyperthyroidism was no ophthalmopathy progression within 18 months. From RNA transcripts, TCR beta CDR3 regions were amplified. Initially, a first-round RT-PCR of the TCR CDR3 employed the HTBI primer set. Using its own MiXCR run on the multiplex PCR reads, TCRdb lists one record per CDR3 protein. The sample includes approximately 640,000 distinct CDR3 sequences, about 17% of them seen just once.

Sequencing was carried out using blood. The TCR originated in a woman in her 30s with Graves' hyperthyroidism. V and J are TRBV5-5 and TRBJ2-3; a possible D gene is TRBD2 (6 bases). The chain's CDR3 is CASSLAGEDTDTQYF. CDR3 nucleotides: TGTGCCAGCAGCTTGGCCGGGGAGGATACAGATACGCAGTATTTT.